This is a list of T cell receptor beta chains from one sample in a study of cytomegalovirus exposure and HLA in healthy donors. Sequenced by immunoSEQ multiplex PCR; TCRdb stores in-frame clones only, minus some. The data show some 50,000 clones, over 85% seen once. Sequencing was performed on PBMCs. The receptors originated from a young woman in good health and CMV-seronegative. Each CDR3 is given with its conserved first and last residue. D genes are given only for firm matches. Clone size, where shown, is once, few, many, or a class for clones that have expanded.

- TRBD1 TRBJ1-2 TRBV5-1 TGCGCCAGCAGCATAACAGGGGAAGATGGCTACACCTTC CASSITGEDGYTF
- TRBD1 TRBJ1-2 TRBV18 TGTGCCAGCTCACCACTGGGACAGGGGGCGTCTGGCTACACCTTC CASSPLGQGASGYTF
- - TRBJ1-2 TRBV18 TGTGCCAGCTCACCAGCCGACAGTAACTATGGCTACACCTTC CASSPADSNYGYTF
- TRBD1 TRBJ1-2 TRBV28 TGTGCCAGCAGTTCGACAGGGGGCGGCTATGGCTACACCTTC CASSSTGGGYGYTF
- TRBD2 TRBJ2-3 TRBV7-6 TGTGCCAGCAGCACCAGAACGAGACTAGCCGGTAGCACAGATACGCAGTATTTT CASSTRTRLAGSTDTQYF
- - TRBJ1-1 TRBV4-1 TGCGCCAGCAGGAAGGACCCGGGAGCGTTAGAAGCTTTCTTT CASRKDPGALEAFF
- TRBD2 TRBJ2-3 TRBV9 TGTGCCAGCAGCGATATGACTAGCGGGGGGATCACAGATACGCAGTATTTT CASSDMTSGGITDTQYF
- - TRBJ2-3 TRBV7-8 TGTGCCAGCAGCTTAGTGGAGGGTTACACAGATACGCAGTATTTT CASSLVEGYTDTQYF
- - TRBJ1-1 TRBV7-3 TGTGCCAGCTCATTTGGGGCTTTCACTGAAGCTTTCTTT CASSFGAFTEAFF
- TRBD1 TRBJ2-7 TRBV6-4 TGTGCCAGCGATACAGCCAGGACAGGGGATGAGGTAACCTACGAGCAGTACTTC CASDTARTGDEVTYEQYF
- TRBD1 TRBJ1-1 TRBV5-1 TGCGCCAGCACCTATCAGGGGGGCACTGAAGCTTTCTTT CASTYQGGTEAFF
- TRBD1 TRBJ1-2 TRBV6-1 TGTGCCAGCAGGGTGACAGGGTCTCATGGCTACACCTTC CASRVTGSHGYTF
- - TRBJ2-2 TRBV5-6 TGTGCCAGCAGCTCTGACGGACAGAGGGCGAACACCGGGGAGCTGTTTTTT CASSSDGQRANTGELFF
- - TRBJ1-1 TRBV20-1 TGCAGTGCTAGATTGGGAGCTGAAGCTTTCTTT CSARLGAEAFF
- - TRBJ1-1 TRBV5-8 TGTGCCAGCAAAGGGGCTGGCGCTGAAGCTTTCTTT CASKGAGAEAFF
- - TRBJ1-2 TRBV28 TGTGCCAGCAGTTCCCAGGGTAACTATGGCTACACCTTC CASSSQGNYGYTF
- TRBD1 TRBJ1-6 TRBV7-9 TGTGCCAGCAGCTTAGTAGGGACAGTTAATTCACCCCTCCACTTT CASSLVGTVNSPLHF
- TRBD1 TRBJ2-2 TRBV9 TGTGCCAGCACCATAGGACAGGGGCACACCGGGGAGCTGTTTTTT CASTIGQGHTGELFF
- TRBD2 TRBJ2-5 TRBV19 TGTGCCAGTAGTATGATGACTAGCGGGCAAGAGACCCAGTACTTC CASSMMTSGQETQYF
few TRBD1 TRBJ2-3 TRBV10-1 TGCGCCAGCAGTGAGGAGGACGAATCAGGGGGAAGGGGTGTTTGGCGCCCAGATACGCAGTATTTT CASSEEDESGGRGVWRPDTQYF
once - TRBJ2-1 TRBV20-1 TGCAGTGGGGACAATACCAATGAGCAGTTCTTC CSGDNTNEQFF
- TRBD1 TRBJ1-5 TRBV6-6 TGTGCCAGCAGGTCACAGGGGGCGATCCAGCCCCAGCATTTT CASRSQGAIQPQHF
- TRBD1 TRBJ1-1 TRBV27 TGTGCCAGCAGCCTTGACAGGGGAGTGAACACTGAAGCTTTCTTT CASSLDRGVNTEAFF
- - TRBJ2-3 TRBV5-1 TGCGCCAGCAGCTTGGGGTTAGCTGAAGATACGCAGTATTTT CASSLGLAEDTQYF
- TRBD1 TRBJ1-5 TRBV2 TGTGCCAGCAGTGAAAGGGACAGCTCCAATCAGCCCCAGCATTTT CASSERDSSNQPQHF
- - TRBJ2-5 TRBV29-1 TGCAGCGTTAGCTCCTCCCCGGAGACCCAGTACTTC CSVSSSPETQYF
once - TRBJ1-4 TRBV25-1 TGTGCCAGCAGCGAAGTCCCCACTAGTAATGAAAAACTGTTTTTT CASSEVPTSNEKLFF
- TRBD1 TRBJ1-4 TRBV11-2 TGTGCCAGCAGCTTGGGACAGGGATTTGGGGGTGAAAAACTGTTTTTT CASSLGQGFGGEKLFF
- - TRBJ1-1 TRBV9 TGTGCCAGCAGCGTAGGTGGGGGGACCACTGAAGCTTTCTTT CASSVGGGTTEAFF
- - TRBJ2-7 TRBV7-9 TGTGCCAGCAGCTTAGGACGGGGAAAGGCCTACGAGCAGTACTTC CASSLGRGKAYEQYF
- - TRBJ2-2 TRBV6-4 TGTGCCAGCAGTGGGACAAACACCGGGGAGCTGTTTTTT CASSGTNTGELFF
- TRBD1 TRBJ1-4 TRBV13 TGTGCCAGCAGCCCTGGGGACAGGACTAATGAAAAACTGTTTTTT CASSPGDRTNEKLFF
- - TRBJ1-1 TRBV5-4 TGTGCCAGCAGCTTGGACAGGAACACTGAAGCTTTCTTT CASSLDRNTEAFF
- TRBD2 TRBJ2-1 TRBV7-9 TGTGCCAGCACGGGGTTTCGCGGGAGCTCCTACAATGAGCAGTTCTTC CASTGFRGSSYNEQFF
- - TRBJ2-5 TRBV15 TGTGCCACCAGCAGAGAACTGGGGGGGCAAGAGGCCCAGTACTTC CATSRELGGQEAQYF
- - TRBJ1-2 TRBV30 TGTGCCTGGGGCTGGACCGCGGGACACACCTTC CAWGWTAGHTF
- - TRBJ2-7 TRBV2 TGTGCCAGCAGGGAGGGGCCAGCCTCCTACGAGCAGTACTTC CASREGPASYEQYF
- TRBD1 TRBJ2-7 TRBV7-9 TGTGCCAGCAGCCCTATGACAGGGCGTTCGATTAACGAGCAGTACTTC CASSPMTGRSINEQYF
- - TRBJ1-3 TRBV4-2 TGTGCCAGCAGTCTTTACAGGGAAGCAAACACCATATATTTT CASSLYREANTIYF
- TRBD2 TRBJ2-1 TRBV30 TGTGCCTGGAGTGTTTGGGTTCATAGCGGGAGTGTGAATGAGCAGTTCTTC CAWSVWVHSGSVNEQFF
- TRBD2 TRBJ2-3 TRBV7-9 TGTGCCAGCAGCCAAAAAGCGGGAGGGGGCACAGATACGCAGTATTTT CASSQKAGGGTDTQYF
- - TRBJ1-5 TRBV15 TGTGCCACCAGCAGACAGGGGTCGGGGCCCCAGCATTTT CATSRQGSGPQHF
- - TRBJ2-5 TRBV4-2 TGTGCCAGCAGCCAAGTATTGTATGAGACCCAGTACTTC CASSQVLYETQYF
- - TRBJ1-2 TRBV7-9 TGTGCCAGCGGTATTGGCGGAAACGGGGGCTACACCTTC CASGIGGNGGYTF
few - TRBJ2-1 TRBV11-3 TGTGCCAGCCAAGGGGGGGACCGCTACAATGAGCAGTTCTTC CASQGGDRYNEQFF